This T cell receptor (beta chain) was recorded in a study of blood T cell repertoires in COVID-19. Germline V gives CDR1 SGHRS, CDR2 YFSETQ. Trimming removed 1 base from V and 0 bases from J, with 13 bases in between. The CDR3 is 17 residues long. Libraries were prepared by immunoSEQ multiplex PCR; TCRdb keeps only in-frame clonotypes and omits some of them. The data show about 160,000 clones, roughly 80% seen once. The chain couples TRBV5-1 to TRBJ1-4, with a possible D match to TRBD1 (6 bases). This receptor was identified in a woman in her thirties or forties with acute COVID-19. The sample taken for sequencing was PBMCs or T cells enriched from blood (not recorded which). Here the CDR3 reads CASSLQGQAATNEKLFF. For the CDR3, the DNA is TGCGCCAGCAGCTTGCAGGGGCAGGCGGCAACTAATGAAAAACTGTTTTTT.